This T cell receptor beta chain was observed in a study of cytomegalovirus exposure and HLA in healthy donors. Germline V CDR1 and CDR2: SQVTM, ANQGSEA. The CDR3 length is 11 residues. The trim removed 7 bases at V and 7 bases at J, leaving 5 bases unmatched. In the PCR, 60 Vbeta and 13 Jbeta primers were used. Generated by immunoSEQ multiplex PCR, the TCRdb table keeps only in-frame clones and is missing some. In the table there are around 150,000 clones, 75% to 90% of which are singletons. Sequenced sample: PBMCs. This sequence was found in a human donor in good health. The chain uses TRBV29-1 and TRBJ1-2; 8 nucleotides align to TRBD1. The CDR3: CSGGTGGGYTF. DNA for the CDR3: TGCAGCGGGGGGACAGGTGGTGGCTACACCTTC.